The 32 T cell receptor beta chains below come from one sample, sequenced in a study of patients and donors after allogeneic stem cell transplantation. TCRdb reprocessed the RT-PCR reads with MiXCR, giving one entry per CDR3 protein. The table lists about a million distinct CDR3 sequences, more than 15% of them singletons. The sequenced sample consisted of blood, either unsorted or a sorted T cell fraction (not recorded which). The receptors were sampled from a human donor who was either an allogeneic HSCT recipient or a stem cell or donor lymphocyte infusion donor (not recorded which). It is not recorded whose cells these are; they may come from a transplant donor.

This chain links TRBV7-2 with TRBJ2-7, with a tentative D call TRBD1 (5 bases). CDR1 and CDR2 from the germline V gene are SGHTA and FQGNSA. CDR3 length: 15 residues. Trimming stripped 3 bases from V and 0 bases from J, with 12 bases between. The CDR3 DNA is TGTGCCAGCAGCTTGGAACAGGTATCCTCCTACGAGCAGTACTTC. This encodes CASSLEQVSSYEQYF.

This clonotype has a handful of counts. This chain joins TRBV7-2 and TRBJ2-7; D not resolved. The CDR3 extends over 13 amino acids. Trimming left V 3 bases short and J 1 base short, with 7 bases between. Germline V gene data show CDR1 as SGHTA and CDR2 as FQGNSA. The CDR3 region is CASSFLTSYEQYF. The DNA for the CDR3 is TGTGCCAGCAGCTTCCTTACGTCCTACGAGCAGTACTTC.

As concerns this clonotype: A read error is possible here, since a much larger clone lies one base away. The chain employs TRBV12-3 or TRBV12-4 and TRBJ2-2, with D possibly being TRBD2 (6 bases). V shed 7 bases and J shed 3 bases, with 18 bases lying between them. The length of the CDR3 is 16 residues. DNA of the CDR3: TGTGCCAGCAATCCCCAGGCGGGAAAGGACACCGGGGAGCTGTTTTTT. Translating gives CASNPQAGKDTGELFF.

The gene calls are TRBV29-1 and TRBJ2-3; 7 bases align to TRBD1. Germline-derived CDR1 and CDR2 are SQVTM and ANQGSEA. J lost 3 bases, V lost 7 bases, and 7 bases had no gene match. CDR3 length: 13 amino acids. The CDR3 nucleotides are TGCAGCGCCCAAGGGGGCCCAACAGATACGCAGTATTTT. This gives the protein CSAQGGPTDTQYF.

The rearrangement links TRBV20-1 to TRBJ2-7; 10 bases line up with TRBD1. The germline CDR1 and CDR2 sequences are DFQATT and SNEGSKA (reference sequence). The V segment lost 5 bases and the J segment 7 bases; nucleotides outside the gene matches: 11. CDR3 length: 14 residues. The CDR3 nucleotides read TGCAGTGCTCCCACCGGGACAGGGGTTTGGGAGCAGTACTTC. This translates into CSAPTGTGVWEQYF.

V gene TRBV15 combines with J gene TRBJ2-5, with TRBD1 matching 8 bases. V trimming: 0 bases; J trimming: 4 bases; junction bases outside the gene matches: 1. The germline V gene encodes CDR1 LNHNV and CDR2 YYDKDF (reference sequence). The CDR3 runs to 14 residues. CDR3 coding DNA: TGTGCCACCAGCAGAGACAGGGGGCTAGAGACCCAGTACTTC. It translates to CATSRDRGLETQYF. The full variable domain, with the rest looked up from reference TRBV15 and TRBJ2-5, is DAMVIQNPRYQVTQFGKPVTLSCSQTLNHNVMYWYQQKSSQAPKLLFHYYDKDFNNEADTPDNFQSRRPNTSFCFLDIRSPGLGDTAMYLCATSRDRGLETQYFGPGTRLLVL.

This rearrangement joins TRBV7-2 to TRBJ2-1; D gene unclear. Germline CDR1 is SGHTA and CDR2 is FQGNSA. CDR3 length: 12 amino acids. Trimming left V 5 bases short and J 8 bases short, with 10 bases between. Here the CDR3 DNA reads TGTGCCAGCAGCCACTACCGTGATGAGCAGTTCTTC. It codes for CASSHYRDEQFF.

This clonotype was detected many times. J is TRBJ1-1 and V is TRBV3-1, with D uncertain. The V end lost 10 bases, the J end lost 0 bases, and 9 bases lay between the germline ends. There are 12 residues in the CDR3. CDR1 LGHDT and CDR2 YNNKEL come from the germline V gene (reference sequence). CDR3 coding DNA: TGTGCCACCGGAAGAGTGAACACTGAAGCTTTCTTT. Translated: CATGRVNTEAFF.

This clonotype was counted between two and nine times. The chain links TRBV11-3 to TRBJ2-1, with TRBD1 identical over 8 bases. The CDR3 runs 15 residues. The junction had 7 bases not matched to a gene; V was cut back by 5 bases and J by 4 bases. Germline V gene sequence: CDR1 SGHNT, CDR2 YENEEA. The CDR3, as DNA: TGTGCCAGCAGCCTCCGGGACAGGAAGTACAATGAGCAGTTCTTC. Translating gives CASSLRDRKYNEQFF.

The chain uses TRBV6-1 and TRBJ1-1; TRBD1 matches 7 bases. Germline values: CDR1 MNHNS, CDR2 SASEGT. Trimming took 5 bases from V and 2 from J; bases not matched to a gene: 11. CDR3 length: 16 residues. The CDR3 region has the DNA TGTGCCAGCAGTCCACCTCCGGGACAGACAAACACTGAAGCTTTCTTT. Encoded protein: CASSPPPGQTNTEAFF.

This clonotype came up many times. The chain uses TRBV25-1 and TRBJ1-2; tentative D call: TRBD1 (6 bases). The V gene lost 7 bases and the J gene lost 8 bases, with 14 bases spanning the gap. CDR3 length: 12 residues. Looked up from germline, CDR1 is MGHDK and CDR2 is SYGVNS. The DNA of the CDR3 is TGTGCCAGCAAGGACAGCCGAGAAGGCTACACCTTC. It encodes CASKDSREGYTF.

The chain carries TRBV7-3 and TRBJ2-3; 10 bases are a match to TRBD2. J gave up 3 bases and V 0 bases, and 3 bases lay outside the gene matches. Germline CDR1 SGHTA, CDR2 FQGTGA. CDR3 length: 16 amino acids. This CDR3 is CASSLTGSGRTDTQYF. The DNA for the CDR3 is TGTGCCAGCAGCTTAACGGGTAGCGGGAGGACAGATACGCAGTATTTT. Complete variable domain (other parts from reference TRBV7-3 and TRBJ2-3): GAGVSQTPSNKVTEKGKYVELRCDPISGHTALYWYRQSLGQGPEFLIYFQGTGAADDSGLPNDRFFAVRPEGSVSTLKIQRTERGDSAVYLCASSLTGSGRTDTQYFGPGTRLTVL.

The rearrangement uses TRBV3-1 and TRBJ2-3; the match to TRBD1 covers 10 bases. The trim removed 1 base at V and 5 bases at J, leaving 6 bases unmatched. Germline V gene sequence: CDR1 LGHDT, CDR2 YNNKEL (reference sequence). The CDR3 contains 16 residues. CDR3 sequence reads: CASSQGRGQGIDTQYF. The CDR3 bases are TGTGCCAGCAGCCAAGGGAGGGGACAGGGGATAGATACGCAGTATTTT.

This clonotype was observed at least ten times. V gene TRBV12-3 or TRBV12-4 combines with J gene TRBJ1-5, with 8 bases fitting TRBD1. The CDR3 length is 14 residues. After removal of 3 bases from V and 6 bases from J, the junction contained 4 bases not matched to a gene. CDR3 residues: CASSLDRAGQPQHF. The CDR3 DNA is TGTGCCAGCAGTTTGGACAGGGCGGGTCAGCCCCAGCATTTT.

This clonotype was detected only a few times. The CDR3 sequence is CASSLIAKTSYEQYF. For the CDR3, the DNA is TGTGCCAGCAGCTTGATTGCAAAAACCTCCTACGAGCAGTACTTC. This chain links TRBV7-2 with TRBJ2-7; no clear D. Germline V gives CDR1 SGHTA, CDR2 FQGNSA. The CDR3 consists of 15 residues. V was clipped by 3 bases and J by 0 bases, with 12 bases between them.

The chain uses TRBV20-1 and TRBJ1-1; perhaps TRBD1 as D (6 bases). CDR1 DFQATT and CDR2 SNEGSKA come from the germline V gene (reference sequence). The germline V and J ends were trimmed by 4 bases and 4 bases, with 16 bases remaining between them. The CDR3 extends over 14 amino acids. The CDR3 protein is CSAKRGQFRTEAFF. Written as DNA, the CDR3 is TGCAGTGCTAAACGAGGACAGTTCCGCACTGAAGCTTTCTTT.

This chain uses TRBV20-1 with TRBJ1-5; 7 bases are a match to TRBD1. Germline V gene sequence: CDR1 DFQATT, CDR2 SNEGSKA (reference sequence). The CDR3 has 15 residues. After removal of 5 bases from V and 1 base from J, the junction contained 8 bases not matched to a gene. The CDR3 nucleotides are TGCAGTGCTCCCCGACAGGGCGCGAGCAATCAGCCCCAGCATTTT. This gives the protein CSAPRQGASNQPQHF.

This clonotype was seen a handful of times. The chain joins TRBV7-6 to TRBJ2-7; the D gene is possibly TRBD1 (5 bases). The CDR3 is made up of 15 amino acids. Deletions cut 3 bases from V and 0 bases from J, with 12 bases between. Looked up from germline, CDR1 is SGHVS and CDR2 is FNYEAQ. The CDR3 reads CASSLEPRDSYEQYF. The CDR3 nucleotides are TGTGCCAGCAGCTTGGAACCCAGGGACTCCTACGAGCAGTACTTC.

V and J are TRBV6-1 and TRBJ2-6; 10 nucleotides align to TRBD2. This CDR3 spans 16 amino acids. Germline V gives CDR1 MNHNS, CDR2 SASEGT. J gave up 4 bases and V 2 bases, and 2 bases lay outside the gene matches. This chain's CDR3 is CASSELTSGGANVLTF. CDR3 in DNA: TGTGCCAGCAGTGAACTGACTAGCGGGGGGGCCAACGTCCTGACTTTC.

This chain joins TRBV7-8 and TRBJ1-4, with D perhaps matching TRBD1 (5 bases). The germline CDR1 and CDR2 sequences are SGHVS and FQNEAQ. The length of the CDR3 is 14 residues. The V and J ends lost 5 bases and 3 bases respectively, with 10 bases between them. The CDR3 loop is CASSARQSNEKLFF. CDR3 DNA sequence: TGTGCCAGCAGCGCCCGACAGTCTAATGAAAAACTGTTTTTT.

The chain links TRBV20-1 to TRBJ1-5, with 8 bases fitting TRBD1. The CDR3 is made up of 13 amino acids. The V and J ends lost 2 bases and 6 bases, in that order; junction bases with no gene match: 3. Germline CDR1 is DFQATT and CDR2 is SNEGSKA (reference sequence). The CDR3 spells CSARQGASQPQHF. As DNA, the CDR3 is TGCAGTGCTAGACAGGGGGCCAGTCAGCCCCAGCATTTT.

The CDR3 reads CASSLEGQGAEKLFF. The CDR3 DNA sequence: TGCGCCAGCAGCTTGGAGGGACAGGGGGCGGAAAAACTGTTTTTT. The V gene is TRBV5-1, the J gene TRBJ1-4; TRBD1 aligns across 12 bases. Per germline, CDR1 SGHRS and CDR2 YFSETQ. CDR3 length: 15 residues. With 0 bases clipped from V and 8 bases from J, the junction kept 2 bases outside the gene matches.

The table lists this clonotype with many counts. As DNA, the CDR3 is TGTGCCAGCCGAGCGGGGAGCTCCTATAATTCACCCCTCCACTTT. This encodes CASRAGSSYNSPLHF. This chain joins TRBV25-1 and TRBJ1-6, with D uncertain. The CDR3 is 15 residues long. Between the trimmed V and J ends, which lost 8 bases and 0 bases, there was a span of 11 bases. CDR1 MGHDK and CDR2 SYGVNS come from the germline V gene.

This clonotype was seen at least ten times. The rearrangement joins TRBV5-1 to TRBJ2-3, with 8 bases identical to TRBD2. CDR1 and CDR2 from the germline V gene are SGHRS and YFSETQ. The V and J ends lost 4 bases and 4 bases, in that order; junction bases with no gene match: 5. The length of the CDR3 is 14 residues. CDR3 amino acids: CASSLGLASDTQYF. In DNA form, the CDR3 reads TGCGCCAGCAGCCTCGGACTAGCATCAGATACGCAGTATTTT.

This clonotype has at least ten counts. The rearrangement uses TRBV7-3 and TRBJ1-1; D remains ambiguous. CDR1 and CDR2 from the germline V gene are SGHTA and FQGTGA. The CDR3 consists of 14 residues. Deletions cut 5 bases from V and 6 bases from J, with 16 bases between. The CDR3 reads CASSLTRGLAEAFF. The CDR3 DNA reads TGTGCCAGCAGCCTCACGCGGGGTCTGGCTGAAGCTTTCTTT.

This clonotype was found a few times. V is TRBV12-3 or TRBV12-4 and J is TRBJ1-5; 7 nucleotides match TRBD1. Unmatched junction bases numbered 4, after V lost 5 bases and J lost 3 bases. The CDR3 spans 14 residues. CDR3 DNA: TGTGCCAGCAGTATAACAGGGGACAATCAGCCCCAGCATTTT. Protein sequence: CASSITGDNQPQHF.

The CDR3 nucleotides are TGTGCCAGCAGTCTGCAGGGAGTCAGACAGCCCCAGCATTTT. It codes for CASSLQGVRQPQHF. The V call is TRBV12-3 or TRBV12-4, the J call TRBJ1-5; D is perhaps TRBD1 (5 bases). This CDR3 has 14 residues. V was pared by 5 bases and J by 7 bases, with 15 bases between.

The chain recombines TRBV28 with TRBJ2-2; 7 bases line up with TRBD1. The V gene end was trimmed by 6 bases and the J gene end by 2 bases; junction bases not matched to a gene: 9. This CDR3 contains 16 residues. Germline lookup yields CDR1 MDHEN and CDR2 SYDVKM. The CDR3 reads CASRLDRTGNTGELFF. The DNA of the CDR3 is TGTGCCAGCAGGCTGGACAGGACGGGTAACACCGGGGAGCTGTTTTTT.

The chain is built from TRBV12-3 or TRBV12-4 and TRBJ1-2; D ambiguous. The CDR3 sequence is 13 residues long. V was pared by 5 bases and J by 4 bases, with 11 bases between. The CDR3 protein is CASSLQWGYGYTF. CDR3 in DNA: TGTGCCAGCAGTCTCCAGTGGGGCTATGGCTACACCTTC.

This sequence joins TRBV2 and TRBJ2-2; D remains ambiguous. Germline V CDR1 and CDR2: SNHLY, FYNNEI. V lost 2 bases, J lost 6 bases, and 10 bases lay in between. This CDR3 region has 14 residues. The CDR3 is CASSENSGSGELFF. CDR3 DNA sequence: TGTGCCAGCAGTGAAAACAGTGGGTCCGGGGAGCTGTTTTTT. Using reference TRBV2 and TRBJ2-2 for the parts outside the CDR3, the full variable domain is EPEVTQTPSHQVTQMGQEVILRCVPISNHLYFYWYRQILGQKVEFLVSFYNNEISEKSEIFDDQFSVERPDGSNFTLKIRSTKLEDSAMYFCASSENSGSGELFFGEGSRLTVL.

In its sample, this clonotype was seen a few times. The rearrangement joins TRBV3-1 to TRBJ2-2, with D unresolved. This CDR3 is 13 amino acids long. V lost 1 base and J 6 bases, leaving 6 bases between the germline ends. Germline CDR1 reads LGHDT; CDR2 reads YNNKEL (reference sequence). The CDR3 bases are TGTGCCAGCAGCCAAGGGGTCTCCGGGGAGCTGTTTTTT. Its protein is CASSQGVSGELFF.

This rearrangement joins TRBV29-1 to TRBJ1-1; unclear D gene. This CDR3 has 14 residues. The V and J ends lost 3 bases and 4 bases respectively, with 15 bases between them. Germline values: CDR1 SQVTM, CDR2 ANQGSEA. The CDR3, as DNA: TGCAGCGTTGACAAAGGGCAAGTGGGCACTGAAGCTTTCTTT. Encoded protein: CSVDKGQVGTEAFF.